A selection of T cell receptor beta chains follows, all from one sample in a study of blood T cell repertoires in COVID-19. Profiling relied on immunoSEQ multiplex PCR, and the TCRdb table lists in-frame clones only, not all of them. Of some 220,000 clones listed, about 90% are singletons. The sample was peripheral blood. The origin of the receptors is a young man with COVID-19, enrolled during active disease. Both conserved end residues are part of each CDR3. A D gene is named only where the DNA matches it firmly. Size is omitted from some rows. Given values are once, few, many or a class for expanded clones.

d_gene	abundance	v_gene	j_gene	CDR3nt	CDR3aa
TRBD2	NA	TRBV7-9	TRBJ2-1	TGTGCCAGCAGCTCCATACTAGCGGGGCCCGGGGTCAATGAGCAGTTCTTC	CASSSILAGPGVNEQFF
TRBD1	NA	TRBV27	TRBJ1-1	TGTGCCAGCAGCCCGACAGGGATCAGGTTAGCTTTCTTT	CASSPTGIRLAFF
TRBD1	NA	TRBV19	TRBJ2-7	TGTGCCAGTAGTCGAGCCGGGACAGGGGCGTTTCACGAGCAGTACTTC	CASSRAGTGAFHEQYF
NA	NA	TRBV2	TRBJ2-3	TGTGCCAGCAGTGCAGGTACATCGGCATCCACAGATACGCAGTATTTT	CASSAGTSASTDTQYF
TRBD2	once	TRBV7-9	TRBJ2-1	TGTGCCAGCAGCCTCCGGGGGGGAGCCTCCGGGCATGAGCAGTTCTTC	CASSLRGGASGHEQFF
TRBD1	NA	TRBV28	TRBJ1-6	TGTGCCAGCAGTGACAGGGGATACTCACCCCTCCACTTT	CASSDRGYSPLHF
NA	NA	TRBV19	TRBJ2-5	TGTGCCAGTAGTCCTTCTACTACGCACCAAGAGACCCAGTACTTC	CASSPSTTHQETQYF
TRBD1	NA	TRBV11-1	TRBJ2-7	TGTGCCAGCAGCGTATCCGGGACAGGGGGCGAGCAGTACTTC	CASSVSGTGGEQYF
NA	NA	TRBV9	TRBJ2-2	TGTGCCAGCAGCGTAGAGGGGAGGCAGGTCATCGGGGAGCTGTTTTTT	CASSVEGRQVIGELFF
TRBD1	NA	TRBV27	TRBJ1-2	TGTGCCAGCAGTTTATTGGGACAGGGGAACTATGGCTACACCTTC	CASSLLGQGNYGYTF
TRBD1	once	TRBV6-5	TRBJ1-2	TGTGCCAGCAGTTCAAAGCAGGGGGTGTCCCTAATGTACACCTTC	CASSSKQGVSLMYTF
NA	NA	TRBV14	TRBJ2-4	TGTGCCAGCAGCCAGGCACCCGGCCCCACTCCAACCTTTTCCAGGGGAAAAAACATTCAGTACTTC	CASSQAPGPTPTFSRGKNIQYF
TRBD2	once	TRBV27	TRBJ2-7	TGTGCCAGCACCGAGAAGGGGACTAGCGCGTTCTACGAGCAGTACTTC	CASTEKGTSAFYEQYF
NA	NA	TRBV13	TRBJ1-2	TGTGCCAGCAGCTTGGGCAGGTCGACTAGCTATGGCTACACCTTC	CASSLGRSTSYGYTF
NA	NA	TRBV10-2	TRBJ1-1	TGCGCCAGCAGTGAGAGAGGGACTGAAGCTTTCTTT	CASSERGTEAFF
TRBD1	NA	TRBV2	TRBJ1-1	TGTGCCAGCTCGCCTTCCAGGGGGGCGAACACTGAAGCTTTCTTT	CASSPSRGANTEAFF
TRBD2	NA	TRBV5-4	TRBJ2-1	TGTGCCAGCAGCCCATCCCTAGCGGGGGGGTACAATGAGCAGTTCTTC	CASSPSLAGGYNEQFF
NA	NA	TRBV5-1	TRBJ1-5	TGCGCCAGCAGCGCAACAGGCGTAGATCAGCCCCAGCATTTT	CASSATGVDQPQHF
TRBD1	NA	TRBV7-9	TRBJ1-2	TGTGCCAGCAGCTTGGGGACAGGGGAGGGCTACACCTTC	CASSLGTGEGYTF
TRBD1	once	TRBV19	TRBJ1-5	TGTGCCAGTAGTACCTCGGGACAGGGGAAACAGCCCCAGCATTTT	CASSTSGQGKQPQHF
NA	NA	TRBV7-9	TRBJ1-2	TGTGCCAGCAGCTTATGGGCAGAACCTAACTATGGCTACACCTTC	CASSLWAEPNYGYTF
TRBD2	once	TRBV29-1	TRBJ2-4	TGCAGCGTTGAAGAGGGGTGGGGTAGCGGGTCCAAAAACATTCAGTACTTC	CSVEEGWGSGSKNIQYF
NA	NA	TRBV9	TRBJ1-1	TGTGCCAGCAGCCAAACAGGTCAGGACACTGAAGCTTTCTTT	CASSQTGQDTEAFF
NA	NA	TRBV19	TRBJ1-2	TGTGCCAGTGGACAGAACTATGGCTACACCTTC	CASGQNYGYTF
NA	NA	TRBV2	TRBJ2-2	TGTGCCAGCACTCGAGAGGACACCGGGGAGCTGTTTTTT	CASTREDTGELFF
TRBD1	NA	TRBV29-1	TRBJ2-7	TGCAGCGTGAAAGACAGGGAGCTGATGAACGAGCAGTACTTC	CSVKDRELMNEQYF